One sample yielded the 28 T cell receptor beta chains listed below, sequenced in a study of shared clonotypes between healthy human individuals. Here immunoSEQ multiplex PCR was the method, and the copy in TCRdb shows in-frame clones only, minus some. The sample has some 2.3 million clones, more than 80% seen once. Material for sequencing was naive CD4+ T cells from PBMCs. The subset was: CD45RA+ positively selected. All receptors come from a man younger than 30 in good health. Some clones in this sample may be carry-over from other donors' samples.

In nucleotides, the CDR3 is TGTGCCAGCAGTTCCCGCAGGGGAACTGGGGCCAACGTCCTGACTTTC. Translation gives CASSSRRGTGANVLTF. V and J are TRBV28 and TRBJ2-6; a weak D match, TRBD1 (6 bases). The length of the CDR3 is 16 residues. V lost 4 bases and J lost 2, with 12 bases in between. Germline CDR1 MDHEN, CDR2 SYDVKM.

The V and J genes are TRBV11-2 and TRBJ2-1; D is ambiguous. V lost 5 bases, J lost 0 bases, and 11 bases lay in between. The CDR3 sequence is 15 residues long. Germline-derived CDR1 and CDR2 are SGHAT and FQNNGV. The CDR3: CASSLSAPSYNEQFF. CDR3 DNA sequence: TGTGCCAGCAGCCTTTCCGCCCCCTCCTACAATGAGCAGTTCTTC.

The rearrangement uses TRBV15 and TRBJ1-5; TRBD1 aligns across 11 bases. Germline CDR1 and CDR2: LNHNV and YYDKDF (reference sequence). There are 19 residues in the CDR3. V trimming: 5 bases; J trimming: 3 bases; junction bases outside the gene matches: 15. CDR3 region: CATSPHRDRGVDYNQPQHF. In DNA form, the CDR3 reads TGTGCCACCAGCCCCCACCGGGACAGGGGGGTAGATTACAATCAGCCCCAGCATTTT.

The V call is TRBV5-1, the J call TRBJ2-3, with D tentatively TRBD2 (5 bases). V was shortened by 9 bases and J by 1 base, with 18 bases between the two germline ends. The V gene's germline CDR1 is SGHRS and CDR2 YFSETQ. The CDR3 consists of 15 residues. DNA of the CDR3: TGCGCCACTACACTCGGGGAGCCGGGCACAGATACGCAGTATTTT. Protein: CATTLGEPGTDTQYF.

This clone occurred once. The J gene is TRBJ2-1, the V gene TRBV29-1; 8 bases agree with TRBD2. CDR3 length equals 12 residues. With V trimmed by 7 bases and J by 8 bases, 7 bases remained unmatched. Per germline, CDR1 SQVTM and CDR2 ANQGSEA. The CDR3 reads CSALAGSDEQFF. The CDR3 bases are TGCAGCGCATTAGCGGGATCCGATGAGCAGTTCTTC.

The rearrangement uses TRBV4-2 and TRBJ2-1, with 16 positions matching TRBD2. This CDR3 spans 17 amino acids. The germline gives CDR1 LGHNA, CDR2 YNFKEQ. V gave up 0 bases and J gave up 5 bases; unmatched junction bases: 1. CDR3 bases: TGTGCCAGCAGCCAAGAGGGGACTAGCGGGAGGGACAATGAGCAGTTCTTC. It specifies CASSQEGTSGRDNEQFF.

The chain links TRBV7-2 to TRBJ2-1, with 13 bases lining up with TRBD2. V trimming: 5 bases; J trimming: 7 bases; junction bases outside the gene matches: 2. The CDR3 loop spans 14 amino acids. Germline CDR1 is SGHTA and CDR2 is FQGNSA. The CDR3 DNA is TGTGCCAGCAGCCCGACTAGCGGGAGGAATGAGCAGTTCTTC. This encodes CASSPTSGRNEQFF.

The rearrangement links TRBV5-1 to TRBJ2-7, with TRBD2 as a possible D gene (6 bases). Trimming removed 5 bases at V and 3 bases at J, with 15 bases between. Germline CDR1 and CDR2: SGHRS and YFSETQ. This CDR3 spans 14 amino acids. This CDR3 is CASRPGDSFYEQYF. CDR3 coding DNA: TGCGCCAGCAGACCCGGGGACTCGTTCTACGAGCAGTACTTC.

The CDR3 bases are TGTGCCAGCAGCTTCAGCAACACAGATACGCAGTATTTT. Its translation is CASSFSNTDTQYF. The chain carries TRBV7-3 and TRBJ2-3; D call uncertain. The CDR3 is 13 residues long. CDR1 and CDR2 from the germline V gene are SGHTA and FQGTGA. Trimming took 3 bases from V and 2 from J, leaving 6 bases between them.

V usage is TRBV7-8 and J usage is TRBJ2-1; D gene ambiguous. Germline CDR1 reads SGHVS; CDR2 reads FQNEAQ. The CDR3 is made up of 14 amino acids. V lost 2 bases and J 3 bases, leaving 8 bases between the germline ends. This CDR3 is CASSLRTDYNEQFF. CDR3 in DNA: TGTGCCAGCAGCTTAAGGACGGACTACAATGAGCAGTTCTTC.

This chain connects TRBV6-6 to TRBJ2-7; 12 bases are a match to TRBD2. The germline V gene has CDR1 MNHNY and CDR2 SVGAGI (reference sequence). The CDR3 spans 16 residues. Trimming took 6 bases from V and 0 from J; bases not matched to a gene: 6. In DNA, the CDR3 is TGTGCCAGCAGCATCGGACTAGCGGGAAACTCCTACGAGCAGTACTTC. It codes for CASSIGLAGNSYEQYF.

In regard to this clone: In the same sample, other DNA sequences code for this CDR3. The genes are TRBV18 and TRBJ2-3; D perhaps matches TRBD2 (6 bases). CDR3 length equals 14 residues. The V gene lost 6 bases and the J gene lost 1 base, with 11 bases spanning the gap. Per the germline V gene, CDR1 is KGHSH and CDR2 is LQKENI. CDR3 sequence: CASSPGGGTDTQYF. For the CDR3, the DNA is TGTGCCAGCTCCCCCGGAGGGGGCACAGATACGCAGTATTTT.

Comment on this clone: Other DNA sequences in this sample translate to the same CDR3. The V gene is TRBV5-1, the J gene TRBJ1-5; D not certain. The V and J ends lost 0 bases and 5 bases respectively, with 9 bases between them. The CDR3 length is 14 residues. Germline CDR1 SGHRS, CDR2 YFSETQ. The CDR3 is CASSLAGGDQPQHF. As DNA, the CDR3 is TGCGCCAGCAGCTTGGCCGGTGGCGATCAGCCCCAGCATTTT.

The rearrangement uses TRBV5-1 and TRBJ2-1; 7 bases line up with TRBD2. This CDR3 region has 13 residues. The germline V gene encodes CDR1 SGHRS and CDR2 YFSETQ. The J segment lost 10 bases and the V segment lost 2 bases, leaving 6 bases of the junction unmatched. DNA for the CDR3: TGCGCCAGCAGCTTAGTGAGCGGGGAGGAGCAGTTCTTC. It translates to CASSLVSGEEQFF.

The chain combines TRBV19 with TRBJ2-1, with 8 nucleotides matching TRBD2. Losses at the gene ends were 3 bases for V and 3 bases for J; bases not matched to a gene: 4. This CDR3 has 15 residues. Germline CDR1 is LNHDA and CDR2 is SQIVND (reference sequence). This chain's CDR3 is CASSMGLVVYNEQFF. CDR3 nucleotide sequence: TGTGCCAGTAGTATGGGACTAGTAGTCTACAATGAGCAGTTCTTC.

The chain joins TRBV6-6 to TRBJ1-1, with unresolved D. This CDR3 is built from 14 residues. The V end lost 6 bases, the J end lost 1 base, and 12 bases lay between the germline ends. The germline V gene has CDR1 MNHNY and CDR2 SVGAGI (reference sequence). The CDR3 DNA reads as TGTGCCAGCAGGCATATTACAGAGAACACTGAAGCTTTCTTT. Translated, it gives CASRHITENTEAFF.

This clone was observed once. The chain combines TRBV28 with TRBJ2-5, with 8 positions matching TRBD1. Germline trimming cut 5 bases from V and 4 bases from J; bases unmatched to any gene: 9. This CDR3 region has 15 residues. Germline-derived CDR1 and CDR2 are MDHEN and SYDVKM. In DNA, the CDR3 is TGTGCCAGCAGTCAGGACAGGGTTTTTACAGAGACCCAGTACTTC. It translates to CASSQDRVFTETQYF.

The chain links TRBV11-2 to TRBJ2-1; TRBD2 matches 10 bases. The CDR3 is 13 residues long. Trimming cost V 5 bases and J 9 bases; bases outside gene matches: 4. From germline, CDR1 is SGHAT and CDR2 FQNNGV. The CDR3 loop is CASSPRLAGEQFF. CDR3 bases: TGTGCCAGCAGCCCAAGACTAGCGGGTGAGCAGTTCTTC. The full variable domain, with the rest looked up from reference TRBV11-2 and TRBJ2-1, is EAGVAQSPRYKIIEKRQSVAFWCNPISGHATLYWYQQILGQGPKLLIQFQNNGVVDDSQLPKDRFSAERLKGVDSTLKIQPAKLEDSAVYLCASSPRLAGEQFFGPGTRLTVL.

The chain uses TRBV5-1 and TRBJ2-7; tentatively, D is TRBD1 (6 bases). Germline V lookup: CDR1 SGHRS, CDR2 YFSETQ. This CDR3 spans 14 amino acids. Trimming cost V 0 bases and J 2 bases, with 9 bases left between them. The CDR3 DNA is TGCGCCAGCAGCTTGGACACAGGGCCCTACGAGCAGTACTTC. Translating gives CASSLDTGPYEQYF.

The rearrangement joins TRBV4-1 to TRBJ1-2; a possible D gene is TRBD1 (6 bases). The CDR3 runs 16 residues. Germline loops: CDR1 MGHRA, CDR2 YSYEKL. V gave up 1 base and J gave up 4 bases, with 16 bases separating them. The CDR3 coding sequence is TGCGCCAGCAGCCAAGCTTCCCGGGGGGGCGGCTATGGCTACACCTTC. Translated, it gives CASSQASRGGGYGYTF.

This sequence joins TRBV19 and TRBJ1-5, with D maybe TRBD1 (5 bases). The CDR3 runs 16 residues. CDR1 is LNHDA and CDR2 is SQIVND in the germline V gene (reference sequence). V was pared by 6 bases and J by 7 bases, with 22 bases between. CDR3 amino acids: CASRGPAGRVGQPQHF. DNA of the CDR3: TGTGCCAGTAGGGGGCCAGCCGGCCGCGTGGGGCAGCCCCAGCATTTT.

This clone was observed a few times. The chain links TRBV6-5 to TRBJ1-1; 7 bases map to TRBD1. V lost 6 bases to trimming and J lost 6 bases; unmatched junction nucleotides: 7. The CDR3 is made up of 13 amino acids. Germline CDR1 MNHEY, CDR2 SVGAGI. CDR3 in amino acids: CASRDRQGPEAFF. The CDR3 DNA follows: TGTGCCAGCAGGGATCGACAGGGACCTGAAGCTTTCTTT.

Notes on this clone: The sample has other DNA sequences that encode this CDR3 too. V is TRBV19 and J is TRBJ2-7, with 7 nucleotides matching TRBD1. The CDR3 totals 15 residues. Trimming took 3 bases from V and 4 from J; bases not matched to a gene: 9. Per the germline V gene, CDR1 is LNHDA and CDR2 is SQIVND (reference sequence). For the CDR3, the DNA is TGTGCCAGTAGTATCCTTGCAGGGGGTCCGTACGAGCAGTACTTC. As protein: CASSILAGGPYEQYF. Full variable domain (missing parts from reference TRBV19 and TRBJ2-7): DGGITQSPKYLFRKEGQNVTLSCEQNLNHDAMYWYRQDPGQGLRLIYYSQIVNDFQKGDIAEGYSVSREKKESFPLTVTSAQKNPTAFYLCASSILAGGPYEQYFGPGTRLTVT.

This rearrangement joins TRBV14 to TRBJ1-1; D unresolved. The germline CDR1 and CDR2 sequences are SGHDN and FVKESK. This CDR3 contains 15 residues. Trimming took off 1 base at V and 11 bases at J, with 20 bases between the two ends. The CDR3 loop reads CASSQVQSLHQGAFF. CDR3 DNA sequence: TGTGCCAGCAGCCAAGTCCAGAGCCTCCACCAAGGTGCTTTCTTT.

Worth noting for this clone: The sample has other DNA sequences that encode this CDR3 too. The chain combines TRBV2 with TRBJ2-5, with 7 bases fitting TRBD2. The germline V gene has CDR1 SNHLY and CDR2 FYNNEI. The ends lost 4 bases at V and 1 base at J; junction bases unmatched: 0. This CDR3 contains 13 residues. The CDR3 region has the DNA TGTGCCAGCAGTGGACTAGCCCAAGAGACCCAGTACTTC. Translated, it gives CASSGLAQETQYF.

This clone was seen once. V is TRBV2 and J is TRBJ2-5; no reliable D call. The last part of the DNA fits TRBJ2-7 better; the J call may be wrong. Germline-derived CDR1 and CDR2 are SNHLY and FYNNEI. This CDR3 spans 12 amino acids. For the CDR3, the DNA is TGTGCCAGCAGCCGGACGGTCTACGAGCAGTACTTC. Its translation: CASSRTVYEQYF.

This clone has a single count. The rearrangement uses TRBV7-3 and TRBJ2-1; unclear D gene. The germline V gene has CDR1 SGHTA and CDR2 FQGTGA. Trimming took 8 bases from V and 0 from J, leaving 11 bases between them. This CDR3 contains 14 residues. The CDR3: CASAPESSYNEQFF. The CDR3 bases are TGTGCCAGCGCCCCCGAGAGCTCCTACAATGAGCAGTTCTTC.

The V and J genes are TRBV5-5 and TRBJ2-7, with TRBD1 matching over 10 bases. V lost 2 bases and J lost 4; bases outside the gene matches: 3. Germline CDR1 reads SGHKS; CDR2 reads YYEKEE (reference sequence). This CDR3 region has 14 residues. The CDR3 DNA reads as TGTGCCAGCAGCTTAGGGGACAGGGGATACGAGCAGTACTTC. Its protein is CASSLGDRGYEQYF.